Reported below is one T cell receptor (beta chain). Its cognate antigen has yet to be identified. Base qualities are not recorded, but no much larger clone differs from it by a single base. TCRbeta CDR3 regions were amplified from genomic DNA using the immunoSEQ Assay, a bias-controlled multiplex PCR. On the authors' methods: Within the assay, amplification of reference gene primers was used to estimate how many nucleated cells each sample contained. To quantify the absolute abundance of each unique TCRbeta CDR3 rearrangement, sequence reads were collapsed and filtered. For each sample, productive Simpson clonality was calculated as the square root of Simpson's diversity index over productive rearrangements. TCRdb stores this immuneACCESS table with in-frame sequences only. Part of the clones is absent; in the studies checked, under half of the shortfall reflects unresolved V genes, and no reason is known for the rest. That table gives V, J and clone size, and the DNA gave D and trimming. Recorded for this sample are around 50,000 clones; approximately 82% of them occurred a single time. The ten most abundant clones make up roughly 7.7% of the sample.

The data derive from a study of blood T cell repertoires in COVID-19 (dated by TCRdb to the early 2020s). For context, the study as a whole: Samples from collaborators originated in the United States, Italy and Spain and spanned both the acute and convalescent phases of COVID-19. The prospective study material was composed of cDNA or gDNA derived from T cells, B-cell-depleted T cells, or PBMCs. The dataset comprised deeply sampled blood TCRbeta repertoires from subjects exposed to, actively infected with, or recovered from COVID-19. The repertoires were made available in a free public database intended to serve as a resource for research on the immune response to SARS-CoV-2. The samples were drawn from two sources: the first 160 participants of the ongoing ImmuneRACE study, and fewer than 1,500 subjects contributed by 6 global collaborators. Nearly every sample came with metadata listing a de-identified subject ID, COVID-19 status, age in years and sex. Where HLA class I and class II types were available, the types were taken from metadata supplied by the sample provider, not from assay-based typing. What the work shows at the level of the full study, not this receptor alone: How much clinical and demographic metadata was included differed by source and by participant, and the metadata was provided uncurated.

Whole blood was collected in K2EDTA tubes by collaborating institutions according to the institutions' own protocols. For TCRbeta analysis, collaborators shipped samples in one of three forms: frozen whole blood, isolated PBMCs, or DNA extracted from either of those sample types. CDR1 SNHLY and CDR2 FYNNEI are derived from the germline V gene. The CDR3, from cysteine to phenylalanine, totals 12 residues. Here the CDR3 DNA is all that survives: 36 bases in frame from base 1. The junction shows trimming of 3 bases on V and 4 bases on J, plus 6 bases between the germline ends. Sample: peripheral blood. The origin of this receptor is an elderly woman with acute or convalescent COVID-19. The rearrangement joined TRBV2 to TRBJ1-2; the D gene is unclear. The CDR3 loop reads CASSDGLYGYTF. The DNA reads as follows: TGTGCCAGCAGTGACGGTCTCTATGGCTACACCTTC.